This is a list of T cell receptor beta chains from one sample in a study of T cell responses to AZD1222 COVID-19 vaccine. TCRdb's copy holds only in-frame clones and misses some; the assay was immunoSEQ multiplex PCR. The top ten hold just under 4.5% of the sample, which has 100,000 to 150,000 clones, approximately 85% seen once. The source was peripheral blood, collected 28 days after the second AZD1222 dose. Receptor source: an adult who received the AZD1222 COVID-19 vaccine. The CDR3 runs from the conserved cysteine through the conserved F or W. A D gene is named only where the DNA matches it firmly. Size values are once, few and many counts, or a class for expanded clones, and some rows have none.

j_call,clone_size,v_call,d_call,cdr3_nt,cdr3_aa
TRBJ2-7,NA,TRBV6-1,TRBD1,TGTGCCAGCAGTGAGGACAGGGGTAATCCCTACGAGCAGTACTTC,CASSEDRGNPYEQYF
TRBJ2-7,once,TRBV7-6,NA,TGTGCCAGCAGCTTAGAAATGGAGCGCTACGAGCAGTACTTC,CASSLEMERYEQYF
TRBJ2-3,NA,TRBV25-1,TRBD1,TGTGCCAGCAGTGAAAGGACAGGGGGCGAATATACGCAGTATTTT,CASSERTGGEYTQYF
TRBJ1-5,few,TRBV19,NA,TGTGCCAGTAGAACAGGTCTGGGCAATCAGCCCCAGCATTTT,CASRTGLGNQPQHF
TRBJ2-2,NA,TRBV24-1,NA,TGTGCCACCGCCCTGCGGGGGAACACCGGGGAGCTGTTTTTT,CATALRGNTGELFF
TRBJ2-1,NA,TRBV2,TRBD1,TGTGCCAGCAGCGGACAGGGAAATGAGCAGTTCTTC,CASSGQGNEQFF
TRBJ1-5,NA,TRBV9,NA,TGTGCCAGCAGCGTAGCGGTAGGGGGCAATCAGCCCCAGCATTTT,CASSVAVGGNQPQHF
TRBJ2-7,NA,TRBV6-5,NA,TGTGCCAGCAGTATCCAGGGGTGGCCCTACGAGCAGTACTTC,CASSIQGWPYEQYF
TRBJ1-6,once,TRBV5-1,TRBD1,TGCGCCAGCAGCCCAATGACAGGGTCTAATTCACCCCTCCACTTT,CASSPMTGSNSPLHF
TRBJ2-3,NA,TRBV19,TRBD2,TGTGCCAGTAGCTTTGGCGGGGGTGGAGATACGCAGTATTTT,CASSFGGGGDTQYF
TRBJ1-1,NA,TRBV7-3,NA,TGTGCCAGCAGGGGGCGCGGTCCTGAAGCTTTCTTT,CASRGRGPEAFF
TRBJ2-3,NA,TRBV5-1,NA,TGCGCCAGCAGCAGGGGGACATACGGGGATACGCAGTATTTT,CASSRGTYGDTQYF
TRBJ1-2,once,TRBV4-2,NA,TGTGCCAGCAGCCAAGCTTGGGGGGGAGGTAACTATGGCTACACCTTC,CASSQAWGGGNYGYTF
TRBJ2-7,NA,TRBV5-6,NA,TGTGCCAGCAGCCAACCCTCTCCCGGGGAGCAGTACTTC,CASSQPSPGEQYF
TRBJ1-6,NA,TRBV18,NA,TGTGCCAGCTCGCCAGACAGGAGCCCGAATTCACCCCTCCACTTT,CASSPDRSPNSPLHF
TRBJ2-1,NA,TRBV18,TRBD2,TGTGCCAGCTCACGTACTAGCGGGGGCCGTTCTACAAACAATGAGCAGTTCTTC,CASSRTSGGRSTNNEQFF
TRBJ2-2,once,TRBV24-1,NA,TGTGCCACCAGTGATTTGGCAGGCGGACACACCGGGGAGCTGTTTTTT,CATSDLAGGHTGELFF
TRBJ2-3,NA,TRBV3-1/TRBV3-2,NA,TGTGCCAGCAGCCAAGTCAGGGGAGGCACAGATACGCAGTATTTT,CASSQVRGGTDTQYF
TRBJ1-6,NA,TRBV7-9,TRBD1,TGTGCCAGCAGCTTAGGTCGGGACAGAAATTCACCCCTCCACTTT,CASSLGRDRNSPLHF
TRBJ2-7,NA,TRBV11-2,NA,TGTGCCAGCAGCCCTACAGGGTACGAGCAGTACTTC,CASSPTGYEQYF
TRBJ1-5,NA,TRBV21-1,NA,TGTGCCAGCAGCAAAGACAGCAGCAATCAGCCCCAGCATTTT,CASSKDSSNQPQHF
TRBJ1-5,NA,TRBV5-1,NA,TGCGCCAGCAGCTTGGGGTCAGTCAATCAGCCCCAGCATTTT,CASSLGSVNQPQHF
TRBJ1-1,NA,TRBV6-2/TRBV6-3,TRBD1,TGTGCCAGCAGTTATACCCGACAGGGCCTAGTCCTGAACACTGAAGCTTTCTTT,CASSYTRQGLVLNTEAFF
TRBJ2-2,NA,TRBV3-1/TRBV3-2,NA,TGTGCCAGCAGCCAAGCCCACGGGGCCGGGACCGGGGAGCTGTTTTTT,CASSQAHGAGTGELFF
TRBJ1-4,NA,TRBV7-2,TRBD1,TGTGCCAGCAGCTGGGACAGGGGAAATGAAAAACTGTTTTTT,CASSWDRGNEKLFF
TRBJ1-1,NA,TRBV27,NA,TGTGCCAGCGACCTTGGGTGGGGGTTGGACACTGAAGCTTTCTTT,CASDLGWGLDTEAFF
TRBJ2-1,NA,TRBV6-1,NA,TGTGCCAGCAGTGAAGCAACCGTTAGAGCATCTTCCCAGTTCTTC,CASSEATVRASSQFF
TRBJ2-1,NA,TRBV14,NA,TGTGCCAGCAGCCAGATAAGGGGGGAGAAGCAGTTCTTC,CASSQIRGEKQFF
TRBJ1-6,NA,TRBV18,NA,TGTGCCAGCTCAGCGGACCTGTCGGCCAATTCACCCCTCCACTTT,CASSADLSANSPLHF
TRBJ2-7,NA,TRBV14,NA,TGTGCCAGCAGCCCCCGTGCGGGGGCCTCCTACGAGCAGTACTTC,CASSPRAGASYEQYF
TRBJ1-2,NA,TRBV6-5,NA,TGTGCCAGCGAGACTTTAGGGGTAGACTATGGCTACACCTTC,CASETLGVDYGYTF